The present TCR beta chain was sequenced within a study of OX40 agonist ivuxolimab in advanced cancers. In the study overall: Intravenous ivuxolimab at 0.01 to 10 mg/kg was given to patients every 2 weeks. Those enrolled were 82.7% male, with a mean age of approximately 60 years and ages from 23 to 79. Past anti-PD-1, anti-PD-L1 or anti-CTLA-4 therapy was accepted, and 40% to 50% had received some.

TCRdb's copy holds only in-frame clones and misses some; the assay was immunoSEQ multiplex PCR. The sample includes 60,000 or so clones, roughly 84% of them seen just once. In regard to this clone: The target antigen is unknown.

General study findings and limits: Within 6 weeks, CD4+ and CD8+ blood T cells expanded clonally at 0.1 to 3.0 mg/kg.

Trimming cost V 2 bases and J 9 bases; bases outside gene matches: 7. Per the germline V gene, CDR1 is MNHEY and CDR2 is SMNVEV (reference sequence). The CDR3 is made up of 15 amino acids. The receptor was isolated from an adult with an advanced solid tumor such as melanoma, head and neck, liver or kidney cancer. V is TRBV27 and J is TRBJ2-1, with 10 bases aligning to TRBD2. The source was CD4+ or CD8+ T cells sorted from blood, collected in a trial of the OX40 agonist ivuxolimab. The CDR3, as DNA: TGTGCCAGCAGTTTAAAGCGGGGGGGTACGGGTGAGCAGTTCTTC. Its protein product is CASSLKRGGTGEQFF.